The source of this T cell receptor (beta chain) is a study of cytomegalovirus exposure and HLA in healthy donors. Germline trimming cut 3 bases from V and 2 bases from J; bases unmatched to any gene: 12. CDR3 length: 16 residues. Germline V gives CDR1 SQVTM, CDR2 ANQGSEA. The donors were members of the validation cohort, which comprised 120 subjects and was separate from the first cohort of 670 or so subjects. This table comes from immunoSEQ multiplex PCR, and its TCRdb copy is limited to in-frame clones, with some not included. The sample carries some 170,000 clones, roughly 86% recorded once. Note on this clone: As yet, its antigen is unknown.

Study-level results: The authors confirmed in vitro that a few CMV-associated chains were specific for CMV antigens.

What was sequenced was PBMCs. The sequence derives from a young man in good health and CMV-seropositive. The gene calls are TRBV29-1 and TRBJ1-2; 7 bases line up with TRBD1. The CDR3 here is CSVEAAGQGGNYGYTF. In nucleotides, the CDR3 is TGCAGCGTTGAGGCGGCTGGGCAGGGGGGAAACTATGGCTACACCTTC.